The sequence of this T cell receptor beta chain was determined in a study of identical twins. V lost 2 bases to trimming and J lost 7 bases, with 12 bases between them. The CDR3 totals 15 residues. Per germline, CDR1 MNHEY and CDR2 SVGAGI. MiXCR was run by TCRdb on the 5' RACE reads, yielding one entry per CDR3 protein. The profile shows about 530,000 distinct CDR3 sequences, about a fifth of them singletons. These data are also associated with another study on yellow fever vaccine responses in identical twins.

The sequence was collected from a woman younger than 30 in good health. This rearrangement joins TRBV6-5 to TRBJ1-6; D possibly corresponds to TRBD1 (5 bases). The sequenced material came from CD4+ T cells sorted from blood. The DNA for the CDR3 is TGTGCCAGCAGTTACGAGGGGATGAAGAATTCACCCCTCCACTTT. Translated, it gives CASSYEGMKNSPLHF.